The 22 T cell receptor beta chains listed next were all sequenced from one sample in a study of CXCR3-negative and CXCR3-positive naive CD8 T cells. The libraries of TRB cDNA were constructed through 5' RACE using UMI labels. TCRdb re-analyzed the 5' RACE reads; it lists each CDR3 protein once, without DNA. The listing records some 48,000 distinct CDR3 sequences. Material: naive CXCR3- CD8+ T cells from blood. Stated subset: CD45RO-CCR7+CD27+CD95- naive CD8+ T cells lacking CXCR3 (TNR3-). The receptors stem from a human donor in good health. Some clones in this sample may be carry-over from other donors' samples.

This rearrangement joins TRBV29-1 to TRBJ2-1; TCRdb indicates TRBD1, and absent DNA this call remains unverified. CDR3 length: 13 residues. Looked up from germline, CDR1 is SQVTM and CDR2 is ANQGSEA. The CDR3 reads CSVVSQRSDEQFF.

The V call is TRBV7-2, the J call TRBJ2-5; checking the TCRdb D call of TRBD1 is not possible without DNA. Per germline, CDR1 SGHTA and CDR2 FQGNSA. CDR3 length: 14 residues. This CDR3 reads CASSRIYPGETQYF.

The chain combines TRBV12-3 or TRBV12-4 with TRBJ2-1; TCRdb proposes TRBD2, but this gene call is untestable without DNA. CDR3 length: 15 residues. The CDR3 sequence: CPQLEVARNYNEQFF.

V usage is TRBV9 and J usage is TRBJ2-3. This CDR3 is built from 15 residues. Germline values: CDR1 SGDLS, CDR2 YYNGEE. CDR3 amino acids: CASSVATLNTDTQYF.

This chain uses TRBV28 with TRBJ2-3; checking the TCRdb D call of TRBD1 is not possible without DNA. The CDR3 extends over 12 amino acids. The V gene's germline CDR1 is MDHEN and CDR2 SYDVKM. The CDR3 sequence is CASSWGADTQYF.

This sequence joins TRBV6-2 or TRBV6-3 and TRBJ1-1; the D gene TCRdb calls, TRBD1, cannot be checked with no DNA. The CDR3 is 16 amino acids. Per germline, CDR1 MNHEY and CDR2 SVGEGT. CDR3 in amino acids: CASSEPGQGFNTEAFF.

This chain links TRBV28 with TRBJ1-1. Germline assignment: CDR1 MDHEN and CDR2 SYDVKM. The CDR3 covers 11 residues. The CDR3 loop reads CASRTGRQAFF.

This chain uses TRBV25-1 with TRBJ1-4; the D call from TCRdb, TRBD1, cannot be confirmed without DNA. The germline gives CDR1 MGHDK, CDR2 SYGVNS. CDR3 length equals 12 residues. Here the CDR3 reads CASGGPNEKLFF.

V usage is TRBV28 and J usage is TRBJ1-1; TCRdb's assignment of TRBD1 cannot be checked, as there is no DNA. This CDR3 region has 15 residues. Germline V gives CDR1 MDHEN, CDR2 SYDVKM. CDR3 amino acids: CASSFPLDRGLEAFF.

This chain uses TRBV7-9 with TRBJ2-1; TCRdb designates TRBD1, a call that cannot be tested without DNA. The CDR3 spans 13 residues. Germline-derived CDR1 and CDR2 are SEHNR and FQNEAQ (reference sequence). CDR3 in amino acids: CASSPGPGDEQFF.

J is TRBJ2-1 and V is TRBV20-1. Germline loops: CDR1 DFQATT, CDR2 SNEGSKA (reference sequence). The CDR3 spans 11 residues. CDR3 region: CSARVGNEQFF.

The V and J genes are TRBV12-3 or TRBV12-4 and TRBJ2-1; TCRdb names TRBD1, which stays unverified in the absence of DNA. The CDR3 covers 12 residues. This chain's CDR3 is CASSLGGLDQFF.

The rearrangement uses TRBV28 and TRBJ2-4; absent DNA, TCRdb's TRBD2 call cannot be checked. The germline CDR1 and CDR2 sequences are MDHEN and SYDVKM. This CDR3 contains 17 residues. CDR3 amino acids: CASSFPTSGQAKNIQYF.

The V call is TRBV7-9, the J call TRBJ2-3; TCRdb's assignment of TRBD2 cannot be checked, as there is no DNA. CDR1 and CDR2 from the germline V gene are SEHNR and FQNEAQ (reference sequence). The CDR3 has 15 amino acids. CDR3 protein: CASSPSEGRGDTQYF.

The chain has TRBV21-1 and TRBJ1-5; TCRdb lists TRBD1, though no DNA is available to test this call. TRBV21-1 is a pseudogene. The CDR3 has 18 residues. This chain's CDR3 is CASSKGLGQGDSNQPQHF.

The chain joins TRBV28 to TRBJ2-3. Germline V gives CDR1 MDHEN, CDR2 SYDVKM. CDR3 size: 17 residues. The CDR3 spells CASSLGYSVGGTDTQYF.

This rearrangement joins TRBV21-1 to TRBJ2-5. TRBV21-1 is an annotated pseudogene. This CDR3 comprises 14 residues. CDR3 residues: CASSILKHPSAQYF.

The rearrangement joins TRBV7-8 to TRBJ2-7. This CDR3 has 14 residues. Germline V lookup: CDR1 SGHVS, CDR2 FQNEAQ. The CDR3 here is CASSLSRLGYEQYF.

The chain couples TRBV28 to TRBJ2-7; the D call of TRBD1 rests on TCRdb alone, since no DNA is present to check it. This CDR3 spans 14 amino acids. Germline CDR1 and CDR2: MDHEN and SYDVKM. The CDR3 reads CASSSPTGVYEQYF.

The rearrangement links TRBV20-1 to TRBJ1-2. This CDR3 contains 16 residues. The germline V gene encodes CDR1 DFQATT and CDR2 SNEGSKA (reference sequence). The CDR3 sequence is CSARDPQRGTNYGYTF.

The chain is built from TRBV7-9 and TRBJ2-3. The V gene's germline CDR1 is SEHNR and CDR2 FQNEAQ (reference sequence). CDR3 size: 14 residues. This CDR3 is CASSSQASTDTQYF.

The chain employs TRBV7-8 and TRBJ2-2; TCRdb gives TRBD1 as the D gene, but with no DNA this cannot be confirmed. Per germline, CDR1 SGHVS and CDR2 FQNEAQ. The CDR3 spans 15 residues. The chain's CDR3 is CASSLYQGLAGELFF.